This T cell receptor beta chain is from a study of vaccination effects on CD4 cells after COVID-19. In regard to this clone: Its antigen is unknown.

Only in-frame clones appear in the TCRdb table, and some are missing; sequencing was by immunoSEQ multiplex PCR. The sample has 84,000 or so clones, under 80% seen once. With the ViraFEST assay, the study expanded antigen-specific CD4+ T cells using viral peptide pools, then sequenced them. Isolation of CD4+ T cells took place after approximately ten days of culture. The vaccine given was either BNT162b2 or mRNA-1273, in two doses. The CDR3 extends over 19 amino acids. The V and J ends lost 0 bases and 3 bases respectively, with 24 bases between them. Germline CDR1 is SGDLS and CDR2 is YYNGEE. This sequence originates from a human donor who received a COVID-19 vaccine. The chain recombines TRBV9 with TRBJ1-1, with D unresolved. The input for sequencing was CD4+ T cells from PBMCs cultured with HCoV-OC43 spike peptides, taken after COVID-19 vaccination. Sample subset: HCoV-OC43 spike overlapping peptide pool stimulation. The DNA of the CDR3 is TGTGCCAGCAGCGTAGCTCTCCTCCCCCGAGGGTGGAGTGACACTGAAGCTTTCTTT. Its translation is CASSVALLPRGWSDTEAFF.